This T cell receptor (beta chain) was captured by sequencing in a study of vaccination and CD4 T cells after COVID-19. Whole-study context: Participants received two doses of either BNT162b2 or mRNA-1273 vaccine. Overall study results and limits: From around 20 to 38, the median of SARS-CoV-2-reactive clonotypes rose without reaching significance.

Treatment in this sample: approximately 9-day PBMC culture with coronavirus spike peptide pools or control peptides (ViraFEST assay). Scientists ran DNA taken from cultured CD4+ T cells through the Oncomine TCR Beta short-read assay for sequencing. MiXCR, run by TCRdb on the PCR reads, gives a single entry per CDR3 protein. Altogether roughly 4,000 distinct CDR3 sequences are present, about 20% being singletons, with the ten largest covering 15% to 20%. This clonotype was detected a few times. Antigen unknown. The CDR3 runs to 13 residues. V lost 4 bases and J 3 bases, leaving 10 bases between the germline ends.

The source of this sequence is a human donor who had recovered from COVID-19. The sequenced material came from CD4+ T cells from blood, cultured in vitro. The gene calls are TRBV12-3 or TRBV12-4 and TRBJ2-7, with D perhaps TRBD1 or TRBD2 (5 bases each). The CDR3 region is CASSSGRNYEQYF. The CDR3, as DNA: TGTGCCAGCAGTTCGGGACGGAACTACGAGCAGTACTTC.